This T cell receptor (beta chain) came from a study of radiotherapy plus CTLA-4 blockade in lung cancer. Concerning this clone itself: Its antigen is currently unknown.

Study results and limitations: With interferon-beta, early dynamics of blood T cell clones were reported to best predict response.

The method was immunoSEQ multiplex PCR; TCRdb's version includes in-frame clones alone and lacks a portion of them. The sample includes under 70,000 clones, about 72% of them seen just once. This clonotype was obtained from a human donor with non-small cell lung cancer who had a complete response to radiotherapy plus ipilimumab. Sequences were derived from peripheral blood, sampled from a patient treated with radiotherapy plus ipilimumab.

CDR3 nucleotide sequence: TGTGCCACGGTGGGGACTAGCGGGAGTAACGGGGAGCTGTTTTTT. This sequence encodes CATVGTSGSNGELFF. The chain recombines TRBV15 with TRBJ2-2, with TRBD2 matching over 14 bases. Germline trimming cut 9 bases from V and 7 bases from J; bases unmatched to any gene: 7. The CDR3 length is 15 residues. The germline gives CDR1 LNHNV, CDR2 YYDKDF (reference sequence).